This TCR beta chain was obtained from a study of CD8+ T cells in alopecia areata. The CDR3 spans 12 residues. Germline V lookup: CDR1 SNHLY, CDR2 FYNNEI. V was shortened by 1 base and J by 5 bases, with 6 bases between the two germline ends. Worth noting for this clone: Its antigen is as yet unknown.

General study results and limits: Among the top 100, expanded CD8+ clones, as well as scalp clonality, were significantly decreased by tofacitinib. With tofacitinib ongoing, many expanded lesional clones persisted in both scalp and blood.

Treatment: oral pan-JAK inhibitor, 5-10 mg twice daily. In alopecia areata patients, both lesional scalp punch biopsies and peripheral blood were collected. Sorting from PBMCs produced CD4+ and CD8+ T cells. cDNA reverse transcribed from extracted RNA served as the sequencing template. Libraries were prepared by immunoSEQ multiplex PCR; TCRdb keeps only in-frame clonotypes and omits some of them. This table has 150,000 to 200,000 clones, less than 70% appearing once. The V call is TRBV2, the J call TRBJ2-7; D remains ambiguous. Sample: CD4+ T cells sorted from blood, taken between weeks 47 and 50, from a patient treated with tofacitinib. The receptor was isolated from a human donor with alopecia areata. The CDR3 DNA follows: TGTGCCAGCAGTGAAGGCCCCCACGAGCAGTACTTC. Translation: CASSEGPHEQYF. The full variable domain, rest sourced from reference TRBV2 and TRBJ2-7, is EPEVTQTPSHQVTQMGQEVILRCVPISNHLYFYWYRQILGQKVEFLVSFYNNEISEKSEIFDDQFSVERPDGSNFTLKIRSTKLEDSAMYFCASSEGPHEQYFGPGTRLTVT.